The sequence of this T cell receptor (beta chain) was determined in a study of vaccination and CD4 T cells after COVID-19. To note about this clonotype: Its cognate antigen is unknown.

There are 13 residues in the CDR3. Germline lookup yields CDR1 DFQATT and CDR2 SNEGSKA (reference sequence). The ends lost 7 bases at V and 8 bases at J; junction bases unmatched: 8. The Oncomine TCR Beta short-read assay was applied to DNA of cultured CD4+ T cells. TCRdb fed the PCR reads into MiXCR, producing one record per CDR3 protein. The sample carries some 13,000 distinct CDR3 sequences, 40% recorded once. Sample treatment: 10-day PBMC culture with coronavirus spike peptide pools or control peptides (ViraFEST assay). This receptor was identified in a human donor who had recovered from COVID-19. This rearrangement joins TRBV20-1 to TRBJ1-4; 9 bases line up with TRBD1. The sequencing sample was made of CD4+ T cells from blood, cultured in vitro. The CDR3 coding sequence is TGCAGTGTACCGGGACAGGGATCCGAAAAACTGTTTTTT. Translating it yields CSVPGQGSEKLFF.